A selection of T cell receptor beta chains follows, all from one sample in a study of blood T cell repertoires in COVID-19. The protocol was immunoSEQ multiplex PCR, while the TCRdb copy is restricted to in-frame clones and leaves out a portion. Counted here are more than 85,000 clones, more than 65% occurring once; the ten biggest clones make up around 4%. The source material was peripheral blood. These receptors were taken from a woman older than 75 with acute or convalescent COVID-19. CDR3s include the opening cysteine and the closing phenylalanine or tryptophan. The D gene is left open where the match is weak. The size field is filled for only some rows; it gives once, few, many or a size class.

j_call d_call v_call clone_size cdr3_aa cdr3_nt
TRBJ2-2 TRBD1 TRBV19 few CASRRDRGGSYAGELFF TGTGCCAGTAGGAGAGACAGGGGAGGTTCGTACGCCGGGGAGCTGTTTTTT
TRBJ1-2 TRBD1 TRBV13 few CASSLGDRNYGYTF TGTGCCAGCAGCTTAGGGGACAGGAACTATGGCTACACCTTC
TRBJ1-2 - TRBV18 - CASSPRVATVSNYGYTF TGTGCCAGCTCACCACGGGTAGCCACTGTTTCGAACTATGGCTACACCTTC
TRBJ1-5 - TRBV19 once CASSTSIGRAPYNQPQHF TGTGCCAGTAGTACCTCCATAGGGAGAGCGCCCTACAATCAGCCCCAGCATTTT
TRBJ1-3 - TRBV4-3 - CASSQEARVVGNTIYF TGCGCCAGCAGCCAAGAAGCCAGGGTGGTTGGAAACACCATATATTTT
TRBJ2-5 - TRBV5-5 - CASSLSGLQETQYF TGTGCCAGCAGCTTGTCCGGACTCCAAGAGACCCAGTACTTC
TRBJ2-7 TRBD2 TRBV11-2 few CASSWTSGTSYEQYF TGTGCCAGCAGCTGGACTAGCGGTACCTCCTACGAGCAGTACTTC
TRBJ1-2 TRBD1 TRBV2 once CASRLMGQGGGYTF TGTGCCAGCAGACTCATGGGACAGGGTGGCGGCTACACCTTC
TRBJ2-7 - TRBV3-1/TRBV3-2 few CASSWGLLREQYF TGTGCCAGCAGCTGGGGACTTCTTCGGGAGCAGTACTTC
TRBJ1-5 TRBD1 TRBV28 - CASSLLGQEVQPQHF TGTGCCAGCAGTTTACTAGGACAGGAAGTCCAGCCCCAGCATTTT
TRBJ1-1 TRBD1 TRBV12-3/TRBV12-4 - CASRPGQGIEAFF TGTGCCAGCAGACCGGGACAGGGAATTGAAGCTTTCTTT